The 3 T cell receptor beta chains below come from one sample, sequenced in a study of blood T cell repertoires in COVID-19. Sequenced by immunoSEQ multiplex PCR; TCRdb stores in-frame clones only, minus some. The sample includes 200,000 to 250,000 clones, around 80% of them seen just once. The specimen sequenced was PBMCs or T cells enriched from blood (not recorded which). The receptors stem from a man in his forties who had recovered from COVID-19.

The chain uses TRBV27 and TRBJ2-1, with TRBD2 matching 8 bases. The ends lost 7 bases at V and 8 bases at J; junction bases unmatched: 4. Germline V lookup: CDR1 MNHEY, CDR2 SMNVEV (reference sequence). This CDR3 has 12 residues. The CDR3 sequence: CASTTGGHEQFF. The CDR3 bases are TGTGCCAGCACCACGGGAGGGCATGAGCAGTTCTTC.

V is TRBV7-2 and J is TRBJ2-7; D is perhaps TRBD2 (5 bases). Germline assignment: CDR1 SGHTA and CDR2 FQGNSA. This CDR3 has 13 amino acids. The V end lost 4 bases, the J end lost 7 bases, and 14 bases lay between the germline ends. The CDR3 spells CASSSGLSREQYF. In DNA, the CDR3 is TGTGCCAGCAGCTCTGGACTCTCAAGGGAGCAGTACTTC. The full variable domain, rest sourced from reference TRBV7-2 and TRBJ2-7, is GAGVSQSPSNKVTEKGKDVELRCDPISGHTALYWYRQSLGQGLEFLIYFQGNSAPDKSGLPSDRFSAERTGGSVSTLTIQRTQQEDSAVYLCASSSGLSREQYFGPGTRLTVT.

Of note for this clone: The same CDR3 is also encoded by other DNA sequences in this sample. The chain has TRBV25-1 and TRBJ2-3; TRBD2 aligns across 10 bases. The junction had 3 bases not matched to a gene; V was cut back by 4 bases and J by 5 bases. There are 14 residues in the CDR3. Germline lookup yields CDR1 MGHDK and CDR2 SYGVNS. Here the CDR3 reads CASSATSGVDTQYF. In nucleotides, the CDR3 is TGTGCCAGCAGTGCAACTAGCGGGGTAGATACGCAGTATTTT. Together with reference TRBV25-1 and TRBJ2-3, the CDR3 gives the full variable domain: EADIYQTPRYLVIGTGKKITLECSQTMGHDKMYWYQQDPGMELHLIHYSYGVNSTEKGDLSSESTVSRIRTEHFPLTLESARPSHTSQYLCASSATSGVDTQYFGPGTRLTVL.